The 5 T cell receptor beta chains below come from one sample, sequenced in a study of cytomegalovirus exposure and HLA in healthy donors. Primers included in the PCR were 60 Vbeta and 13 Jbeta primers. The data were produced by immunoSEQ multiplex PCR, yet TCRdb's version contains in-frame clones alone and is incomplete. Of about 180,000 clones listed, 85% are singletons. The sample taken for sequencing was PBMCs. These receptors originate from a boy aged 2 to 9 in good health and CMV-seronegative.

This chain joins TRBV18 and TRBJ2-3; 8 bases match TRBD1. The germline gives CDR1 KGHSH, CDR2 LQKENI. Unmatched junction bases numbered 5, after V lost 6 bases and J lost 3 bases. The CDR3 totals 14 residues. The CDR3 sequence is CASSRTGITDTQYF. The CDR3 coding sequence is TGTGCCAGCTCGCGGACAGGGATAACAGATACGCAGTATTTT.

The chain has TRBV5-6 and TRBJ1-6; weak D call: TRBD1 (5 bases). The V gene lost 5 bases and the J gene lost 7 bases, with 16 bases spanning the gap. The CDR3 totals 15 residues. Germline values: CDR1 SGHDT, CDR2 YYEEEE. CDR3 coding DNA: TGTGCCAGCAGTAACAATCAGGGTCCCAATTCACCCCTCCACTTT. Protein sequence: CASSNNQGPNSPLHF. Drawing the rest from reference TRBV5-6 and TRBJ1-6, the complete variable domain is DAGVTQSPTHLIKTRGQQVTLRCSPKSGHDTVSWYQQALGQGPQFIFQYYEEEERQRGNFPDRFSGHQFPNYSSELNVNALLLGDSALYLCASSNNQGPNSPLHFGNGTRLTVT.

The chain links TRBV28 to TRBJ1-1, with D possibly being TRBD1 (5 bases). Germline CDR1 is MDHEN and CDR2 is SYDVKM. The germline V and J ends were trimmed by 4 bases and 10 bases, with 16 bases remaining between them. The CDR3 covers 13 residues. CDR3 sequence: CASSSLSTGGAFF. The DNA for the CDR3 is TGTGCCAGCAGTTCTCTAAGCACCGGGGGAGCTTTCTTT.

The chain employs TRBV5-1 and TRBJ2-2; no reliable D call. Trimming cost V 3 bases and J 0 bases, with 3 bases left between them. Per germline, CDR1 SGHRS and CDR2 YFSETQ. The CDR3 extends over 13 amino acids. Written as DNA, the CDR3 is TGCGCCAGCAGCTCCGCGAACACCGGGGAGCTGTTTTTT. This codes for CASSSANTGELFF.

The V gene is TRBV6-1, the J gene TRBJ2-7; 11 bases map to TRBD1. This CDR3 has 15 residues. Germline-derived CDR1 and CDR2 are MNHNS and SASEGT. Trimming removed 5 bases from V and 3 bases from J; junction bases left unmatched: 6. The CDR3 spells CASSRGTGGDYEQYV. The CDR3 nucleotides are TGTGCCAGCAGTAGAGGGACAGGGGGAGACTACGAGCAGTACGTC.